This record looks at one TCR beta chain sequence and its context. This sample is part of a study of technical replicates of blood from a few donors. Assay used: immunoSEQ multiplex PCR; TCRdb lists only in-frame clones, some missing. The sample includes about 74,000 clones, 95% of them seen just once. The CDR3 has 14 residues. Germline CDR1 is SNHLY and CDR2 is FYNNEI. The V gene end was trimmed by 2 bases and the J gene end by 12 bases; junction bases not matched to a gene: 10. This sequence joins TRBV2 and TRBJ1-5, with TRBD1 identical over 7 bases. This receptor was identified in a human donor in good health. The specimen was T cells isolated from PBMCs. CDR3 protein: CASSETGVLGNQHF. In DNA, the CDR3 is TGTGCCAGCAGTGAAACAGGGGTCCTCGGTAACCAGCATTTT. The full variable domain, completed using reference TRBV2 and TRBJ1-5, is EPEVTQTPSHQVTQMGQEVILRCVPISNHLYFYWYRQILGQKVEFLVSFYNNEISEKSEIFDDQFSVERPDGSNFTLKIRSTKLEDSAMYFCASSETGVLGNQHFGDGTRLSIL.